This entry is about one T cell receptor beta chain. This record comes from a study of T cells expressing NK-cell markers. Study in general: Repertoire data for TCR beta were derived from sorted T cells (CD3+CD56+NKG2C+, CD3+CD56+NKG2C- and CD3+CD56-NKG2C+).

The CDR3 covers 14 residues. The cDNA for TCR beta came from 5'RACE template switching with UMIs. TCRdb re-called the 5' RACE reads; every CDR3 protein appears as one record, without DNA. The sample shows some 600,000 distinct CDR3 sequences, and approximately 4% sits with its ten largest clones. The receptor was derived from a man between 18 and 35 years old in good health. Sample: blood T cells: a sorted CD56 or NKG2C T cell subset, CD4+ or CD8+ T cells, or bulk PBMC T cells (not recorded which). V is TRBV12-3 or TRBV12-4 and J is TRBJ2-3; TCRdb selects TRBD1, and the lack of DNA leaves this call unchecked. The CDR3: CASIGPWGTDTQYF.